These T cell receptor beta chains were read from a single sample in a study of control samples from healthy donors and cancer patients. Using immunoSEQ multiplex PCR, the repertoire was profiled, and TCRdb retains in-frame clones only, with some absent. The repertoire holds over 150,000 clones, nearly 90% seen once, with approximately 1.5% in the top ten. The sequenced material came from blood. These receptors were obtained from a woman aged 50 to 65 in good health. CDR3s include the opening cysteine and the closing phenylalanine or tryptophan. D genes are given only for firm matches. Clone size is not always given. Where it is, it says once, few, many or a class for expanded clones.

CASSERFYEQYF,TGTGCCAGCTCCGAGCGGTTCTACGAGCAGTACTTC,-,TRBV2,TRBJ2-7,-
CASSVIPAGEETQYF,TGTGCCAGCAGCGTAATCCCAGCGGGAGAGGAGACCCAGTACTTC,TRBD2,TRBV9,TRBJ2-5,once
CASSSPGGASYEQYF,TGTGCCAGCAGCTCCCCCGGGGGGGCCTCCTACGAGCAGTACTTC,TRBD2,TRBV27,TRBJ2-7,-
CASSQGLADYGYTF,TGCGCCAGCAGCCAAGGATTAGCGGACTATGGCTACACCTTC,-,TRBV4-3,TRBJ1-2,-
CASSLGVSGYTDTQYF,TGTGCCAGCAGCTTAGGAGTTTCAGGCTACACAGATACGCAGTATTTT,-,TRBV11-2,TRBJ2-3,once
CSVEIRGVSYEQYF,TGCAGCGTCGAGATCCGGGGCGTCTCCTACGAGCAGTACTTC,-,TRBV29-1,TRBJ2-7,-
CASSYLEGNGYTF,TGTGCCAGCAGTTACCTCGAGGGGAATGGCTACACCTTC,-,TRBV28,TRBJ1-2,-
CASSFRAETQYF,TGTGCCAGCAGCTTTAGGGCAGAGACCCAGTACTTC,-,TRBV7-2,TRBJ2-5,-
CASSPSRGRAGSGRGRETQYF,TGTGCCAGCAGTCCCTCCAGGGGAAGGGCGGGTAGCGGGAGAGGGCGTGAGACCCAGTACTTC,TRBD2,TRBV6-2/TRBV6-3,TRBJ2-5,-
CASSSGTSGYEQYF,TGTGCCAGCAGCTCCGGGACTAGCGGCTACGAGCAGTACTTC,TRBD2,TRBV7-8,TRBJ2-7,once
CASSDSMRGFNEKLFF,TGTGCCAGCAGTGACTCTATGAGGGGGTTTAATGAAAAACTGTTTTTT,-,TRBV6-4,TRBJ1-4,-
CASSPLRDRRLGRQPQHF,TGTGCCAGCAGCCCCCTCCGGGACAGGAGACTTGGGCGTCAGCCCCAGCATTTT,TRBD1,TRBV6-4,TRBJ1-5,-
CASSEWGQGAEPTSNQPQHF,TGCGCCAGCAGTGAGTGGGGACAGGGGGCTGAACCTACCTCCAATCAGCCCCAGCATTTT,TRBD1,TRBV10-1,TRBJ1-5,-
CASSRDNTDTQYF,TGCGCCAGCAGCAGGGACAACACAGATACGCAGTATTTT,-,TRBV5-1,TRBJ2-3,-
CASSRDSHQETQYF,TGTGCCAGCAGCAGGGACAGCCACCAAGAGACCCAGTACTTC,TRBD1,TRBV5-8,TRBJ2-5,once
CASSWGGRGYTF,TGTGCCAGCAGTTGGGGGGGTAGGGGCTACACCTTC,-,TRBV12-3/TRBV12-4,TRBJ1-2,few
CAVISWDGYTF,TGTGCCGTTATCTCTTGGGATGGCTACACCTTC,-,TRBV19,TRBJ1-2,-
CASSFGRAANYGYTF,TGTGCCAGCAGTTTTGGGAGGGCTGCTAACTATGGCTACACCTTC,-,TRBV28,TRBJ1-2,-
CASNLLAGEDREQYF,TGTGCCAGCAACCTACTAGCGGGGGAAGATCGGGAGCAGTACTTC,TRBD2,TRBV7-2,TRBJ2-7,-
CASSTPGTGASSGNTIYF,TGTGCCAGTAGTACCCCTGGGACAGGGGCCAGCTCTGGAAACACCATATATTTT,TRBD1,TRBV19,TRBJ1-3,-
CASSSGLAPDTQYF,TGTGCCAGCAGTTCCGGACTAGCGCCAGATACGCAGTATTTT,TRBD2,TRBV6-2/TRBV6-3,TRBJ2-3,once
CASSFGPPGLAGGTQYF,TGTGCCAGCAGTTTCGGACCTCCGGGACTAGCGGGAGGGACCCAGTACTTC,TRBD2,TRBV27,TRBJ2-5,-